A single sample is the source of the 2 T cell receptor beta chains below, sequenced in a study of cytomegalovirus exposure and HLA in healthy donors. PCR amplification relied on 60 Vbeta primers (plus 13 Jbeta primers). Libraries were prepared by immunoSEQ multiplex PCR; TCRdb keeps only in-frame clonotypes and omits some of them. The sample has over 200,000 clones, roughly 89% seen once. Sequences were obtained from PBMCs. Receptors originate from a young woman in good health and CMV-seronegative.

This chain uses TRBV27 with TRBJ2-2; 13 bases are shared with TRBD2. In germline, CDR1 is MNHEY, CDR2 SMNVEV (reference sequence). The CDR3 extends over 15 amino acids. V lost 4 bases, J lost 7 bases, and 3 bases stayed unmatched. In DNA form, the CDR3 reads TGTGCCAGCAGTTCCGGACTAGCGGGAGTCGGGGAGCTGTTTTTT. Translating it yields CASSSGLAGVGELFF.

This clone turned up a few times. J is TRBJ2-3 and V is TRBV29-1, with 13 bases that match TRBD2. With 4 bases clipped from V and 4 bases from J, the junction kept 2 bases outside the gene matches. CDR1 SQVTM and CDR2 ANQGSEA come from the germline V gene. There are 14 residues in the CDR3. The CDR3 spells CSVVGLAGADTQYF. The CDR3 DNA follows: TGCAGCGTTGTAGGACTAGCGGGAGCAGATACGCAGTATTTT.